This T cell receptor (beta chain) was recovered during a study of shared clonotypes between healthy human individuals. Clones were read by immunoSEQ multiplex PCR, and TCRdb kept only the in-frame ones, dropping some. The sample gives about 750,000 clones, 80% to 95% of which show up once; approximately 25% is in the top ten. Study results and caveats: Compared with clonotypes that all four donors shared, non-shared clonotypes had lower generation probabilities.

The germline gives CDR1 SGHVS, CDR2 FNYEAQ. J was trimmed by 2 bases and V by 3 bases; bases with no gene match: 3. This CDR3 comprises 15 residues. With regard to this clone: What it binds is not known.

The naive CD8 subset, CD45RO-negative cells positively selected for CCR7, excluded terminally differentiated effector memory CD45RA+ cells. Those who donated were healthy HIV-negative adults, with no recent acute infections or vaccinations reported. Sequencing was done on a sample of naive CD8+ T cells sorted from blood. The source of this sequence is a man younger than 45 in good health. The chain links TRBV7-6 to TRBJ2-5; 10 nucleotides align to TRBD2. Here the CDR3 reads CASSFGLAEQETQYF. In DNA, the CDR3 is TGTGCCAGCAGCTTCGGACTAGCGGAACAAGAGACCCAGTACTTC.